This TCR beta chain came from a study of graft-versus-host responses after intestinal transplantation. This CDR3 region has 15 residues. The germline V and J ends were trimmed by 4 bases and 3 bases, with 15 bases remaining between them. The germline gives CDR1 MGHRA, CDR2 YSYEKL. On this clone: Its antigen is as yet unknown.

Clones were sequenced by immunoSEQ multiplex PCR, and TCRdb holds only the in-frame ones, with some missing. The data contain 90,000 to 130,000 clones, about 94% of them singletons. This clonotype was sampled from a human donor who received an intestinal transplant. The specimen comprised unstimulated CD8+ T cells sorted from spleen or lymph node cells, sampled before intestinal transplant. V is TRBV4-1 and J is TRBJ1-2; TRBD1 is a possible D gene (6 bases). This CDR3 is CASSLSRDTYYGYTF. CDR3 sequence (DNA): TGCGCCAGCAGCCTGAGTAGGGACACTTACTATGGCTACACCTTC.